One sample yielded the 27 T cell receptor beta chains listed below, sequenced in a study of T cell repertoires in cytomegalovirus infection. TCRdb fed the reads into MiXCR, producing one record per CDR3 protein. The repertoire has fewer than 350,000 distinct CDR3 sequences, roughly a sixth of them found once; the top ten carry about 12%. Sequenced input: PBMCs. The receptor set was obtained from a human donor in good health (CMV status not recorded). Some clones in this sample may be carry-over from other donors' samples.

This clonotype showed up many times. The chain recombines TRBV28 with TRBJ2-7; 11 nucleotides align to TRBD1. The CDR3 is 15 residues long. Germline CDR1 reads MDHEN; CDR2 reads SYDVKM. Trimming cost V 4 bases and J 2 bases; bases outside gene matches: 4. In DNA form, the CDR3 reads TGTGCCAGCAGTTCCGGACAGGGGGCTCCCTACGAGCAGTACTTC. This encodes CASSSGQGAPYEQYF.

The chain joins TRBV2 to TRBJ2-2, with D perhaps TRBD1 (5 bases). Deletions cut 7 bases from V and 0 bases from J, with 15 bases between. In germline, CDR1 is SNHLY, CDR2 FYNNEI. This CDR3 comprises 16 residues. CDR3 DNA: TGTGCCAGCAATCACAGGTCCTTGACGAACACCGGGGAGCTGTTTTTT. This sequence encodes CASNHRSLTNTGELFF.

This clonotype appeared many times. DNA of the CDR3: TGTGCCAGCAGCCCCATTTTCTCCAACAGGGTATCTGGGCACGGCGAGCAGTACTTC. Amino acids: CASSPIFSNRVSGHGEQYF. V is TRBV11-2 and J is TRBJ2-7, with D possibly TRBD1 on 6 matching bases. The V gene lost 5 bases and the J gene lost 6 bases, with 32 bases spanning the gap. CDR1 is SGHAT, CDR2 FQNNGV, per germline. There are 19 residues in the CDR3.

This clonotype was counted a few times. The rearrangement joins TRBV12-3 or TRBV12-4 to TRBJ2-7; 10 bases match TRBD2. Trimming at V came to 5 bases and at J to 7 bases, leaving 5 bases not matched to a gene. The CDR3 sequence is 13 residues long. The CDR3 loop is CASSIRTSGEQYF. The DNA of the CDR3 is TGTGCCAGCAGTATTCGGACTAGCGGAGAGCAGTACTTC.

The rearrangement joins TRBV7-2 to TRBJ2-7; 12 bases map to TRBD2. CDR1 and CDR2 from the germline V gene are SGHTA and FQGNSA. The CDR3 is 15 amino acids. The J segment lost 2 bases and the V segment lost 5 bases, leaving 4 bases of the junction unmatched. In DNA, the CDR3 is TGTGCCAGCAGCCGGACTAGCGGGGAGACCTACGAGCAGTACTTC. Protein sequence: CASSRTSGETYEQYF.

This clonotype was observed at least ten times. The chain is built from TRBV19 and TRBJ1-5; a possible D gene is TRBD1 (6 bases). Germline V gene lookup returns CDR1 LNHDA and CDR2 SQIVND (reference sequence). The CDR3 totals 15 residues. Trimming left V 4 bases short and J 1 base short, with 11 bases between. DNA of the CDR3: TGTGCCAGTAGTAGAAATGGACAGAGCAATCAGCCCCAGCATTTT. Translating gives CASSRNGQSNQPQHF.

In this sample, this clonotype turned up many times. The rearrangement uses TRBV20-1 and TRBJ2-1; D not resolved. The CDR3 sequence is 15 residues long. The germline V and J ends were trimmed by 5 bases and 1 base, with 15 bases remaining between them. Germline V lookup: CDR1 DFQATT, CDR2 SNEGSKA (reference sequence). CDR3 loop: CSAATQDRSYNEQFF. For the CDR3, the DNA is TGCAGTGCTGCAACTCAGGACCGGTCCTACAATGAGCAGTTCTTC.

At least ten counts were recorded for this clonotype. The chain links TRBV25-1 to TRBJ1-1; D is perhaps TRBD1 (6 bases). The CDR3 length is 14 residues. Germline V CDR1 and CDR2: MGHDK, SYGVNS. V lost 3 bases, J lost 1 base, and 9 bases lay in between. In DNA, the CDR3 is TGTGCCAGCAGTGATCCAGGGGAGAACACTGAAGCTTTCTTT. This gives the protein CASSDPGENTEAFF.

The chain recombines TRBV6-8 with TRBJ1-1; perhaps TRBD1 as D (5 bases). CDR1 and CDR2 from the germline V gene are MNHGY and SAAAGT. The CDR3 is made up of 11 amino acids. The V end lost 6 bases, the J end lost 11 bases, and 13 bases lay between the germline ends. The CDR3 nucleotides are TGTGCCAGCAGCGTCTGGGACTCGGCTTTCTTT. Protein product: CASSVWDSAFF.

This clonotype was picked up many times. Germline is not matched at one junction end, which may reflect a read error. The genes are TRBV12-3 or TRBV12-4 and TRBJ2-3, with 9 bases aligning to TRBD2. The CDR3 has 15 residues. In nucleotides, the CDR3 is TGTGCCAGCAGCTTAGGCGGGGGGGGGACAGATACGCAGTATTTT. This translates into CASSLGGGGTDTQYF.

This clonotype was found many times. The J gene is TRBJ2-7, the V gene TRBV7-2; D gene uncertain. The CDR3 runs 13 residues. The germline V gene has CDR1 SGHTA and CDR2 FQGNSA. V shed 4 bases and J shed 1 base, with 8 bases lying between them. Here the CDR3 reads CASSSLESYEQYF. DNA for the CDR3: TGTGCCAGCAGCTCCCTAGAGTCCTACGAGCAGTACTTC.

This clonotype was seen many times. The chain combines TRBV7-2 with TRBJ1-1, with 7 bases lining up with TRBD1. The V gene end was trimmed by 1 base and the J gene end by 8 bases; junction bases not matched to a gene: 10. The CDR3 is made up of 15 amino acids. Germline CDR1 and CDR2: SGHTA and FQGNSA. The CDR3 DNA reads as TGTGCCAGCAGCTTAGAGGTTTCGGGGGACAGAGAAGCTTTCTTT. It specifies CASSLEVSGDREAFF.

This clonotype was seen ten or more times. The rearrangement joins TRBV12-5 to TRBJ2-3; D possibly corresponds to TRBD1 (6 bases). V lost 4 bases and J lost 2, with 10 bases in between. The CDR3 has 14 amino acids. CDR1 LGHNT and CDR2 FRNRAP come from the germline V gene. The CDR3 DNA sequence: TGTGCTAGTGGTTCATACAGGGCCACAGATACGCAGTATTTT. Amino acids: CASGSYRATDTQYF.

This clonotype showed up many times. The chain carries TRBV6-2 or TRBV6-3 and TRBJ1-3; D is unresolved. Per germline, CDR1 MNHEY and CDR2 SVGEGT. The CDR3 totals 16 residues. V gave up 2 bases and J gave up 0 bases, with 11 bases separating them. The CDR3 region is CASSYPDGLSGNTIYF. The CDR3 DNA is TGTGCCAGCAGTTACCCCGACGGCCTCTCTGGAAACACCATATATTTT.

This clonotype occurred a few times. The rearrangement joins TRBV20-1 to TRBJ2-1; perhaps TRBD1 as D (6 bases). This CDR3 comprises 14 residues. V lost 4 bases and J 4 bases, leaving 14 bases between the germline ends. Looked up from germline, CDR1 is DFQATT and CDR2 is SNEGSKA (reference sequence). This CDR3 is CSAKPTGPYNEQFF. Written as DNA, the CDR3 is TGCAGTGCTAAACCGACAGGTCCATACAATGAGCAGTTCTTC.

This clonotype was seen many times. The chain has TRBV11-3 and TRBJ2-3; the match to TRBD2 covers 8 bases. CDR1 is SGHNT, CDR2 YENEEA, per germline. CDR3 length: 14 amino acids. The ends lost 4 bases at V and 4 bases at J; junction bases unmatched: 4. DNA of the CDR3: TGTGCCAGCAGCTCGGGAGGGTCGCCAGATACGCAGTATTTT. As protein: CASSSGGSPDTQYF.

The table lists this clonotype with a few counts. The chain is built from TRBV11-3 and TRBJ2-1, with 10 bases aligning to TRBD1. This CDR3 is built from 14 residues. With 3 bases clipped from V and 9 bases from J, the junction kept 5 bases outside the gene matches. Germline V gene data show CDR1 as SGHNT and CDR2 as YENEEA. CDR3 nucleotides: TGTGCCAGCAGCTTGGGGACAGGGGCTGGTGAGCAGTTCTTC. It specifies CASSLGTGAGEQFF.

The chain couples TRBV6-1 to TRBJ2-5; 9 nucleotides align to TRBD2. The germline gives CDR1 MNHNS, CDR2 SASEGT. This CDR3 spans 14 amino acids. V was clipped by 7 bases and J by 5 bases; unmatched bases: 8. For the CDR3, the DNA is TGTGCCAGCACCGCGGGGGGGCCTACGGAGACCCAGTACTTC. Protein product: CASTAGGPTETQYF.

This CDR3 reads CASKTRTGVNTGELFF. In DNA form, the CDR3 reads TGTGCCAGTAAGACGCGGACAGGGGTAAACACCGGGGAGCTGTTTTTT. The gene calls are TRBV19 and TRBJ2-2; TRBD1 matches at 9 bases. The trim removed 7 bases at V and 2 bases at J, leaving 8 bases unmatched. CDR3 length equals 16 residues. Germline assignment: CDR1 LNHDA and CDR2 SQIVND (reference sequence).

V is TRBV12-3 or TRBV12-4 and J is TRBJ2-7, with 8 bases fitting TRBD1. J gave up 5 bases and V 2 bases, and 11 bases lay outside the gene matches. The CDR3 loop spans 16 amino acids. The CDR3 DNA sequence: TGTGCCAGCAGTTTACAGGACAGGGCCTTCGGGAACGAGCAGTACTTC. It codes for CASSLQDRAFGNEQYF.

J is TRBJ1-4 and V is TRBV4-1; 10 bases match TRBD1. Germline V gene sequence: CDR1 MGHRA, CDR2 YSYEKL. The V and J ends lost 0 bases and 7 bases, in that order; junction bases with no gene match: 17. The CDR3 is made up of 20 amino acids. The CDR3 loop reads CASSQDMLTTGGWVFEKLFF. For the CDR3, the DNA is TGCGCCAGCAGCCAAGATATGCTGACGACAGGGGGCTGGGTATTTGAAAAACTGTTTTTT.

V is TRBV20-1 and J is TRBJ1-1; TRBD1 might be the D (6 bases). V was shortened by 4 bases and J by 10 bases, with 13 bases between the two germline ends. CDR3 length equals 11 residues. Germline V gene lookup returns CDR1 DFQATT and CDR2 SNEGSKA (reference sequence). CDR3 protein: CSAISGERAFF. The CDR3 nucleotides read TGCAGTGCTATATCAGGGGAGCGAGCTTTCTTT.

This clonotype was detected only a few times. J is TRBJ2-7 and V is TRBV28; the D gene is possibly TRBD2 (7 bases). The CDR3 totals 15 residues. Germline CDR1 and CDR2: MDHEN and SYDVKM. V lost 6 bases to trimming and J lost 0 bases, with 15 bases between them. The CDR3 nucleotides read TGTGCCAGCAGAAGGGGGGGACTCAACTCCTACGAGCAGTACTTC. Protein product: CASRRGGLNSYEQYF.

This clonotype was seen at least ten times. V is TRBV12-3 or TRBV12-4 and J is TRBJ2-3; 8 bases line up with TRBD1. V was pared by 5 bases and J by 2 bases, with 9 bases of the junction left unmatched. The CDR3 is 16 residues long. DNA for the CDR3: TGTGCCAGCAGTCAGGACAGGGTCCTACCCACAGATACGCAGTATTTT. This sequence encodes CASSQDRVLPTDTQYF.

The chain joins TRBV12-3 or TRBV12-4 to TRBJ1-5; D gene ambiguous. This CDR3 has 16 residues. The V and J ends lost 1 base and 3 bases respectively, with 13 bases between them. Here the CDR3 DNA reads TGTGCCAGCAGTTTAGGTGCAGATATGAACAATCAGCCCCAGCATTTT. Amino acids: CASSLGADMNNQPQHF.

This clonotype was recorded at least ten times. The chain employs TRBV7-6 and TRBJ2-2; D gene unclear. Deletions cut 4 bases from V and 9 bases from J, with 9 bases between. The CDR3 is made up of 12 amino acids. CDR1 and CDR2 (germline): SGHVS, FNYEAQ. CDR3 sequence: CASSYHFRELFF. The CDR3 DNA reads TGTGCCAGCAGCTACCATTTCAGGGAGCTGTTTTTT.

The V and J genes are TRBV5-5 and TRBJ2-7; D ambiguous. Looked up from germline, CDR1 is SGHKS and CDR2 is YYEKEE (reference sequence). The CDR3 totals 15 residues. With 4 bases removed from V and 4 bases from J, the gap between germline ends came to 18 bases. The CDR3 here is CASSARWSDGYEQYF. The CDR3 DNA sequence: TGTGCCAGCAGCGCGAGGTGGAGTGATGGGTACGAGCAGTACTTC.